A selection of T cell receptor beta chains follows, all from one sample in a study of monozygotic twins with inflammatory bowel disease. TCRdb reprocessed the 5' RACE reads, keeping one entry per CDR3 protein, no DNA. Recorded for this sample: over 200,000 distinct CDR3 sequences. The sample was blood. These receptors all come from a human donor with ulcerative colitis or Crohn's disease, or a healthy co-twin of an affected twin (not recorded which). Both conserved end residues are part of each CDR3.

>TRBV7-2|TRBJ2-3
CASSPRTSSADTQYF
>TRBV7-9|TRBJ2-7
CASSWVTTDTYEQYF
>TRBV6-2/TRBV6-3|TRBJ2-7
CASSYPTGTYEQYF
>TRBV20-1|TRBJ1-2
CSAKPLNGGWGGYGYTF
>TRBV7-6|TRBJ1-1
CASSLGVGDTEAFF
>TRBV5-1|TRBJ2-7
CASSLQGQGVEQYF
>TRBV29-1|TRBJ2-2
CSVEVGGYTGELFF
>TRBV4-3|TRBJ2-3
CASSQDIGQGTDTQYF
>TRBV7-3|TRBJ2-2
CASSPGLVRAGELFF
>TRBV6-1|TRBJ2-3
CASSEARGQGRNTQYF
>TRBV11-2|TRBJ1-1
CASSLVSRGNTEAFF